This T cell receptor (beta chain) was documented in a study of Ad26.COV2.S vaccination and SARS-CoV-2 variants. Points from the study as a whole: Vaccinees showed greater spike-specific TCR breadth than placebo recipients.

Unmatched junction bases numbered 8, after V lost 0 bases and J lost 6 bases. The CDR3 covers 16 residues. Germline assignment: CDR1 SGHDT and CDR2 YYEEEE. Generated by immunoSEQ multiplex PCR, the TCRdb table keeps only in-frame clones and is missing some. The table has 450,000 to 550,000 clones, approximately 92% seen once; the top ten hold about 2.7%. Turning to this clone: What it binds is unknown.

The treatment denotes: around 19 received Ad26.COV2.S at low or high dose, single or two shots; five or six received placebo; per-sample allocation not given. Collection of the samples took place on day 63 after the first injection of vaccine or placebo. An adult aged 18-55 years in Boston served as the donor. Wuhan-strain spike was delivered by a replication-incompetent Ad26 vector. The sequenced sample was peripheral blood, obtained in a trial of Ad26.COV2.S vaccine versus placebo. The TCR sequence derives from a person aged 18-60 years who received the Ad26.COV2.S COVID-19 vaccine or a placebo. The chain carries TRBV5-6 and TRBJ2-2; 7 bases map to TRBD1. CDR3 region: CASSLEGRGYPGELFF. The CDR3 nucleotides read TGTGCCAGCAGCTTGGAAGGCAGGGGGTACCCCGGGGAGCTGTTTTTT.